The sample holds a few counts of the clone carrying this T cell receptor (beta chain). It was with a sample-barcoded 5' primer and a J-beta primer mix that a second PCR of roughly 6 to 12 cycles was run. TCRdb reprocessed the 5' RACE reads with MiXCR, giving one entry per CDR3 protein. The sample shows approximately 800,000 distinct CDR3 sequences, 55% to 65% of them seen only once. This record belongs to a study of blood T cells in healthy people across ages. With 6 bases clipped from V and 0 bases from J, the junction kept 12 bases outside the gene matches. The CDR3 runs 17 residues. Sequencing was performed on blood. This clonotype originated in a man between 25 and 39 years old in good health. The V and J genes are TRBV12-3 or TRBV12-4 and TRBJ1-2, with 8 bases identical to TRBD1. In DNA, the CDR3 is TGTGCCAGCAGCCCTAGTAGGGACAGGAGTACTAACTATGGCTACACCTTC. Translation: CASSPSRDRSTNYGYTF.